These T cell receptor beta chains were read from a single sample in a study of T cell clones after liver transplantation. Assay: immunoSEQ multiplex PCR; the TCRdb copy retains only in-frame clones and omits some. The profile shows some 59,000 clones, about 64% of them singletons. The material sequenced was CD4+ T cells from blood, taken before liver transplant. The receptors derive from a human donor who received a liver transplant. The CDR3 runs from the conserved cysteine through the conserved F or W. D genes are given only for firm matches. Only some rows state a clone size, as once, few, many or a class for expanded clones.

j_gene	d_gene	abundance	v_gene	CDR3aa	CDR3nt
TRBJ1-4	NA	once	TRBV19	CASRPRRENEKLFF	TGTGCCAGTAGACCCAGACGGGAAAATGAAAAACTGTTTTTT
TRBJ1-5	NA	many	TRBV6-1	CASSTQGGEPQHF	TGTGCCAGCAGTACACAGGGAGGGGAGCCCCAGCATTTT
TRBJ1-1	NA	once	TRBV5-4	CASSWMGQNTEAFF	TGTGCCAGCAGCTGGATGGGACAGAACACTGAAGCTTTCTTT
TRBJ2-7	NA	NA	TRBV9	CASSPPSAGNYEQYF	TGTGCCAGCAGCCCCCCTTCCGCAGGCAACTACGAGCAGTACTTC
TRBJ2-5	NA	NA	TRBV6-1	CASSEPGVKETQYF	TGTGCCAGCAGTGAACCGGGGGTAAAAGAGACCCAGTACTTC
TRBJ1-2	NA	many	TRBV27	CASSREGLGYTF	TGTGCCAGCAGTCGGGAGGGCTTGGGCTACACCTTC
TRBJ2-2	NA	NA	TRBV28	CASSFPTRGTGELFF	TGTGCCAGCAGTTTCCCAACAAGGGGGACCGGGGAGCTGTTTTTT
TRBJ2-3	NA	NA	TRBV6-5	CASSYRGGDTQYF	TGTGCCAGCAGTTACAGGGGCGGAGATACGCAGTATTTT
TRBJ2-7	NA	NA	TRBV7-2	CASSLDNTYEQYF	TGTGCCAGCAGCTTAGATAACACCTACGAGCAGTACTTC
TRBJ1-4	TRBD1	NA	TRBV2	CASRGTTGVNEKLFF	TGTGCCAGCAGGGGGACGACAGGGGTTAATGAAAAACTGTTTTTT
TRBJ1-1	NA	NA	TRBV6-1	CASSEGGWDTEAFF	TGTGCCAGCAGTGAAGGGGGCTGGGATACTGAAGCTTTCTTT
TRBJ1-1	NA	NA	TRBV23-1	CASSQRTGLNTEAFF	TGCGCCAGCAGTCAGAGAACGGGGTTAAACACTGAAGCTTTCTTT
TRBJ1-2	TRBD1	NA	TRBV25-1	CASSEWQGVYGYTF	TGTGCCAGCAGTGAATGGCAGGGGGTCTATGGCTACACCTTC
TRBJ2-7	TRBD1	many	TRBV28	CASSSGQVEQYF	TGTGCCAGCAGTTCGGGACAGGTTGAGCAGTACTTC
TRBJ1-6	NA	NA	TRBV6-1	CASSEAAAYNSPLHF	TGTGCCAGCAGTGAAGCGGCAGCCTATAATTCACCCCTCCACTTT
TRBJ2-3	NA	many	TRBV11-2	CASSRGVLTDTQYF	TGTGCCAGCAGCCGCGGGGTCCTCACAGATACGCAGTATTTT
TRBJ1-2	NA	NA	TRBV28	CASRLIQGGGYTF	TGTGCCAGCCGCCTAATACAGGGAGGGGGCTACACCTTC
TRBJ2-3	TRBD2	NA	TRBV4-1	CASSQERLAGDTDTQYF	TGCGCCAGCAGCCAAGAAAGACTAGCGGGGGACACAGATACGCAGTATTTT
TRBJ1-1	NA	NA	TRBV6-5	CASSRAFGGWTEAFF	TGTGCCAGCAGTCGCGCCTTCGGGGGGTGGACTGAAGCTTTCTTT
TRBJ2-5	NA	NA	TRBV6-1	CATGAQGGETQYF	TGTGCCACGGGGGCCCAGGGGGGAGAGACCCAGTACTTC
TRBJ1-4	TRBD1	NA	TRBV7-9	CASSPRGQSIEKLFF	TGTGCCAGCAGCCCAAGGGGACAGAGTATTGAAAAACTGTTTTTT
TRBJ1-4	NA	once	TRBV25-1	CASSRRGGPEKLFF	TGTGCCAGCTCTCGTCGGGGGGGCCCTGAAAAACTGTTTTTT
TRBJ1-2	NA	few	TRBV10-3	CAISGNDRDYGYTF	TGTGCCATCAGTGGTAATGACAGAGACTATGGCTACACCTTC
TRBJ1-1	NA	NA	TRBV9	CASSVVGGSTEAFF	TGTGCCAGCAGCGTAGTTGGGGGGTCCACTGAAGCTTTCTTT
TRBJ2-1	TRBD1	NA	TRBV5-1	CASSLGTGDRNEQFF	TGCGCCAGCAGCTTGGGTACAGGGGATCGGAATGAGCAGTTCTTC
TRBJ1-5	NA	many	TRBV5-1	CASSLMGGEQPQHF	TGCGCCAGCAGCTTGATGGGAGGCGAGCAGCCCCAGCATTTT
TRBJ2-6	NA	NA	TRBV5-1	CASSLEAGYSGANVLTF	TGCGCCAGCAGCTTGGAGGCAGGCTACTCTGGGGCCAACGTCCTGACTTTC
TRBJ1-2	TRBD1	NA	TRBV10-1	CASSGGTGKESGYTF	TGCGCCAGCAGTGGGGGGACAGGGAAAGAAAGTGGCTACACCTTC
TRBJ2-1	NA	NA	TRBV5-1	CASSLGGARVNEQFF	TGCGCCAGCAGCTTGGGAGGTGCCAGGGTGAATGAGCAGTTCTTC
TRBJ1-5	NA	NA	TRBV19	CASSEQDISNQPQHF	TGTGCCAGTAGCGAACAGGACATTAGCAATCAGCCCCAGCATTTT
TRBJ1-2	NA	NA	TRBV7-8	CASSSNIIYGYTF	TGTGCCAGCAGCTCAAACATCATCTATGGCTACACCTTC